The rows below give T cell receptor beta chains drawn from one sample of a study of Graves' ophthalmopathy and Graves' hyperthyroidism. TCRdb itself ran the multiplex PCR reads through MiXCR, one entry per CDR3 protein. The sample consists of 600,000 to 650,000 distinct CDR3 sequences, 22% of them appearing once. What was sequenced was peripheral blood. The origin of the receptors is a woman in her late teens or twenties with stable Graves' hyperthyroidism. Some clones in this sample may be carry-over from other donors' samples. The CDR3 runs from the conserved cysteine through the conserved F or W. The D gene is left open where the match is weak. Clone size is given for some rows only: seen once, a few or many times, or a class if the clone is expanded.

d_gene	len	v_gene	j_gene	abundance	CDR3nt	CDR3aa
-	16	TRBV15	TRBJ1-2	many	TGTGCCACCAGCAGCCCATCCGGACGGGAGTCCTATGGCTACACCTTC	CATSSPSGRESYGYTF
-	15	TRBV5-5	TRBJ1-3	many	TGTGCCAGCAGCTTCCAGGGAGACTCTGGAAACACCATATATTTT	CASSFQGDSGNTIYF
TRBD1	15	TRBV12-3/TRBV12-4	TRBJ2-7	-	TGTGCCAGCAGTTCCCCCGGGACAGGTCATGGCGAGCAGTACTTC	CASSSPGTGHGEQYF
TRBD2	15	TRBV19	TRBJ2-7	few	TGTGCCAGTAGTATAACTAGCGGGACGCCCTACGAGCAGTACTTC	CASSITSGTPYEQYF
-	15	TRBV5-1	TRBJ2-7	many	TGCGCCAGCAGCTTGACGGCCACTCGGAGGTACGAGCAGTACTTC	CASSLTATRRYEQYF
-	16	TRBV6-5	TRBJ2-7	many	TGTGCCAGCAGTTACTCGATGGCAGGGGACCCGCACGAGCAGTACTTC	CASSYSMAGDPHEQYF
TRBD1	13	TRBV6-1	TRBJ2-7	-	TGTGCCAGCGCGGGACAGGCCCTCTACGAGCAGTACTTC	CASAGQALYEQYF
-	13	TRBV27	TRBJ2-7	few	TGTGCCAGCAGTGACCGTCCAACCTACGAGCAGTACTTC	CASSDRPTYEQYF
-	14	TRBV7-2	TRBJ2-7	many	TGTGCCAGCAGCTCCACAGGGACCTCCTACGAGCAGTACTTC	CASSSTGTSYEQYF
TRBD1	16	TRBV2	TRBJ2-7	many	TGTGCCAGCAGTGGGGACCCAGGGGGCCGGACCTACGAGCAGTACTTC	CASSGDPGGRTYEQYF
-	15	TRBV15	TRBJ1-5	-	TGTGCCACCAGCAGAGATCGGGTGGGGAATCAGCCCCAGCATTTT	CATSRDRVGNQPQHF
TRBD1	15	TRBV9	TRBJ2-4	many	TGTGCCAGCAGCCCCACCCGGACAGGAGGTAACATTAAGTACTTC	CASSPTRTGGNIKYF
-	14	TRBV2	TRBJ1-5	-	TGTGCCAGCAGCGGGGCAGGGGCTTTTCAGCCCCAGCATTTT	CASSGAGAFQPQHF
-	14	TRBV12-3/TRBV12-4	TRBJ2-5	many	TGTGCCAGCAGCCACCCCCGGACTCAAGAGACCCAGTACTTC	CASSHPRTQETQYF
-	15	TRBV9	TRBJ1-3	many	TGTGCCAGCAGCGTAGAAGGCAGGGAAGGAAACACCATATATTTT	CASSVEGREGNTIYF
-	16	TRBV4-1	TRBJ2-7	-	TGCGCCAGCAGCCAAGATCCCGGACGGAAATCCTACGAGCAGTACTTC	CASSQDPGRKSYEQYF
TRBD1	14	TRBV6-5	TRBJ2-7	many	TGTGCCAGCAGTTACATCACAGGGGCCTACGAGCAGTACTTC	CASSYITGAYEQYF
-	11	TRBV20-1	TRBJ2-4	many	TGCAGTGCTAGTATCGCAGACATTCAGTACTTC	CSASIADIQYF
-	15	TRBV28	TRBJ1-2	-	TGTGCCAGCAGCCCCCCCATTTATCCGGAGGATGGCTACACCTTC	CASSPPIYPEDGYTF
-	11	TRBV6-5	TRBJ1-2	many	TGTGCCAGCAGTTACAGGGGAGGCTACACCTTC	CASSYRGGYTF
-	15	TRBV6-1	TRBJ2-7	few	TGTGCCAGCGGAAGGGGTCCGGATATCTCCTACGAGCAGTACTTC	CASGRGPDISYEQYF
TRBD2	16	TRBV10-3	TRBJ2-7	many	TGTGCCATCAGGGAAGGTTGGTGGACTAGCGACTACGAGCAGTACTTC	CAIREGWWTSDYEQYF
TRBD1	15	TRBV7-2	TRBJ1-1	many	TGTGCCAGCAGCTTAGTTCAGGGGGCGGTGGGTGAAGCTTTCTTT	CASSLVQGAVGEAFF
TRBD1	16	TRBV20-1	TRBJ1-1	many	TGCAGTGCTAGTCCCGGGACAGGGTCCATGAACACTGAAGCTTTCTTT	CSASPGTGSMNTEAFF
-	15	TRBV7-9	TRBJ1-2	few	TGTGCCAGCAGCTTCTCGCCTTCTTCTAACTATGGCTACACCTTC	CASSFSPSSNYGYTF
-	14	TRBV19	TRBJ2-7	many	TGTGCCAGTAGTTCCACCGAGGTATTTAGCGAGCAGTACTTC	CASSSTEVFSEQYF